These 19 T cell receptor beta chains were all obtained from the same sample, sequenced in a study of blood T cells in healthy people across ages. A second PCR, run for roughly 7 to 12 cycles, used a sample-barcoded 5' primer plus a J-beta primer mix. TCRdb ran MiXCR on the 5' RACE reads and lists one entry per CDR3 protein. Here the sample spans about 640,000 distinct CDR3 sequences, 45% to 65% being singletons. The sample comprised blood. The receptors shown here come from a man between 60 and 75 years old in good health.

The DNA for the CDR3 is TGTGCCAGCAGCTCACCCCTCGGGACTAGCGAGCTGCTCGAGCAGTACTTC. Translating gives CASSSPLGTSELLEQYF. The chain couples TRBV11-2 to TRBJ2-7; 10 nucleotides line up with TRBD2. Looked up from germline, CDR1 is SGHAT and CDR2 is FQNNGV. V shed 4 bases, J shed 6 bases, and the junction held 15 bases outside the gene matches. The CDR3 has 17 residues.

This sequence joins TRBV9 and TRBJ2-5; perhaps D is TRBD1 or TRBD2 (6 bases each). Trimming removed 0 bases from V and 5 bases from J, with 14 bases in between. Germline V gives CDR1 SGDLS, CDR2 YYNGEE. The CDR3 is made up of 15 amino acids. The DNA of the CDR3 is TGTGCCAGCAGCGTAGATAGGGGGGTAGGGGAGACCCAGTACTTC. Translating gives CASSVDRGVGETQYF.

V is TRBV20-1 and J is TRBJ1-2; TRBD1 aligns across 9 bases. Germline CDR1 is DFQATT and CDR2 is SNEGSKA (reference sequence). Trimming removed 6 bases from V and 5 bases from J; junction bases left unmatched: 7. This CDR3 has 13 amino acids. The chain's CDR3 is CSAQGQGGYGYTF. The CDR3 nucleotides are TGCAGTGCCCAGGGACAGGGAGGATATGGCTACACCTTC.

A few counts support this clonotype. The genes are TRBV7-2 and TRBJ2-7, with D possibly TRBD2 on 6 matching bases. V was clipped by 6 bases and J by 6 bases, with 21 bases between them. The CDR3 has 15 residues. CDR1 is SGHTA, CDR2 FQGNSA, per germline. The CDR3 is CASRPGGALRVEQYF. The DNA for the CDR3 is TGTGCCAGCAGGCCCGGCGGGGCCCTTCGGGTCGAGCAGTACTTC.

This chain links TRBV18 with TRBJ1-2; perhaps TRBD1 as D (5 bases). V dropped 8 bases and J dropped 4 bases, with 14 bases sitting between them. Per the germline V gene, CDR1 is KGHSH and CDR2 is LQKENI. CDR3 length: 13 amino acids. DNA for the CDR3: TGTGCCAGCAAAGACAGTGGGCTCTATGGCTACACCTTC. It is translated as CASKDSGLYGYTF.

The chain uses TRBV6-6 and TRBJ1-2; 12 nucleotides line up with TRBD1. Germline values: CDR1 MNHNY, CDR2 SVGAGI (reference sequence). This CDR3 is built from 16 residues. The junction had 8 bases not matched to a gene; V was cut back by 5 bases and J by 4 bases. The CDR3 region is CASSPGTGGWGYGYTF. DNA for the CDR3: TGTGCCAGCAGTCCCGGGACAGGGGGCTGGGGCTATGGCTACACCTTC.

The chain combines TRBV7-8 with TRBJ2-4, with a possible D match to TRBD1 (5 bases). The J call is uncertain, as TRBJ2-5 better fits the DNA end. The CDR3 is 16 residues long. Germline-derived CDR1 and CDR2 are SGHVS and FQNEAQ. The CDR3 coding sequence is TGTGCCAGCAGCACCAGCAGACAGCAATTACAAGAGACCCAGTACTTC. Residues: CASSTSRQQLQETQYF.

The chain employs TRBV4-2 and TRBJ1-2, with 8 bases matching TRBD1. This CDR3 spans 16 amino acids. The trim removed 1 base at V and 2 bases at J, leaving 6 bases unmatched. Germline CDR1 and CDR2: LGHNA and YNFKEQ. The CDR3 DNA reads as TGTGCCAGCAGCCAAGCTACAGGGGGGCTCAACTATGGCTACACCTTC. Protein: CASSQATGGLNYGYTF.

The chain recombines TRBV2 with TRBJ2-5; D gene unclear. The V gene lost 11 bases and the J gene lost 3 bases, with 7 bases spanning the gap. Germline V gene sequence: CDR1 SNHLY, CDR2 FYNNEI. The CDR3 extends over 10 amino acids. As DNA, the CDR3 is TGTGCCGGTAGAGAAGAGACCCAGTACTTC. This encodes CAGREETQYF.

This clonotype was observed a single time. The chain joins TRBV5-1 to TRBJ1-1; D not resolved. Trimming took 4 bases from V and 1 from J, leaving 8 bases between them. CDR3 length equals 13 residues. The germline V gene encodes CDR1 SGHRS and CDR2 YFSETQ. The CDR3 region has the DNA TGCGCCAGCAGCGCGGCTCCGAACACTGAAGCTTTCTTT. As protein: CASSAAPNTEAFF.

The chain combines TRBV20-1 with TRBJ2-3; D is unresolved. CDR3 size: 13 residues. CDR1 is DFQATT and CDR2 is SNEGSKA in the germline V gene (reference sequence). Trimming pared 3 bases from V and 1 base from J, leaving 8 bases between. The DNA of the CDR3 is TGCAGTGCTAGCGGGCAATGCACAGATACGCAGTATTTT. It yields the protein CSASGQCTDTQYF.

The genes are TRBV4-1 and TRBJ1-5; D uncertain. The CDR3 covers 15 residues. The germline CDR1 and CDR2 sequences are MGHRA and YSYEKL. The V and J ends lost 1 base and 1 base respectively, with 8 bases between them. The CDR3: CASSQVPGSNQPQHF. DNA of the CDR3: TGCGCCAGCAGCCAAGTTCCAGGAAGCAATCAGCCCCAGCATTTT.

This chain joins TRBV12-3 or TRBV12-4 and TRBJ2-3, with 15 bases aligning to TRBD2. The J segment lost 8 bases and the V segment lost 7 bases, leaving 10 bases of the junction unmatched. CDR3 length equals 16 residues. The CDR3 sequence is CASTDGLAGGPGTQYF. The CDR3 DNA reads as TGTGCCAGCACTGACGGACTAGCGGGGGGGCCCGGTACGCAGTATTTT.

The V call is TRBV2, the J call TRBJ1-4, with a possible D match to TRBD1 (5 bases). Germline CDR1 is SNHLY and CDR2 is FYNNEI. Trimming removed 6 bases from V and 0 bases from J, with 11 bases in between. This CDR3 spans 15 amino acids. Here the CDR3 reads CASSGDSPTNEKLFF. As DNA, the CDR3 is TGTGCCAGCAGCGGTGACAGCCCAACTAATGAAAAACTGTTTTTT.

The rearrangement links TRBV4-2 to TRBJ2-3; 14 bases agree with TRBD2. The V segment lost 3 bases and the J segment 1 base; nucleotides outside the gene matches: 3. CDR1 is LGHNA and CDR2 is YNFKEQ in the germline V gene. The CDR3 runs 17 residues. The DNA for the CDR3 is TGTGCCAGCAGCCAGGGGACTAGCGGGGGACGCACAGATACGCAGTATTTT. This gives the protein CASSQGTSGGRTDTQYF.

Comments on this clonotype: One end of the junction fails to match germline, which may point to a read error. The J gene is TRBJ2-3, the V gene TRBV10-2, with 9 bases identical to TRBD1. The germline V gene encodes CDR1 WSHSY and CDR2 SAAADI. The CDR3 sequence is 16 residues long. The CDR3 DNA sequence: TGCGCCAGCAGTGATCGGACAGGGGTCAGCACGGATACGCAGTATTTT. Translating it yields CASSDRTGVSTDTQYF.

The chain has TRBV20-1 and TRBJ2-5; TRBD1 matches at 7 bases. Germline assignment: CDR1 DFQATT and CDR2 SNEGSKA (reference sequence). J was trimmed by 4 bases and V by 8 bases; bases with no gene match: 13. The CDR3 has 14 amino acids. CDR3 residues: CSPPSGTDRETQYF. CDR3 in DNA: TGCAGTCCTCCGTCCGGGACAGATCGAGAGACCCAGTACTTC.

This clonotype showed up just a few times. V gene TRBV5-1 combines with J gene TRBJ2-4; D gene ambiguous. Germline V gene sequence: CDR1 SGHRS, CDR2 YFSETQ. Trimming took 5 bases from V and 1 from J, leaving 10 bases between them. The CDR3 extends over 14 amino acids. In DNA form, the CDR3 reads TGCGCCAGCAGACCTGACGACGCCAAAAACATTCAGTACTTC. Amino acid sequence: CASRPDDAKNIQYF.

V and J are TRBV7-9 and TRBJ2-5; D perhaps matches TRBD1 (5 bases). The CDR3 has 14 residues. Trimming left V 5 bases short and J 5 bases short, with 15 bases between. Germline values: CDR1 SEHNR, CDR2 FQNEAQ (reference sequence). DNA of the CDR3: TGTGCCAGCAGCGTAGGGGCTCTCGAGGAGACCCAGTACTTC. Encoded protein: CASSVGALEETQYF.